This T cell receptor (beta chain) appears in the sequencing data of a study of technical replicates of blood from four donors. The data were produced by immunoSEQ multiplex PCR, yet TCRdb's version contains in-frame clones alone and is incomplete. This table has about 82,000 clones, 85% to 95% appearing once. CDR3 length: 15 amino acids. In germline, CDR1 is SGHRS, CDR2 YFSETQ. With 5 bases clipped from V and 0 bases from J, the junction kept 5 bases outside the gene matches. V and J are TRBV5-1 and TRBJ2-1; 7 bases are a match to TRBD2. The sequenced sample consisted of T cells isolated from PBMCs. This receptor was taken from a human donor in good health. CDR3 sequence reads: CASSMTSISYNEQFF. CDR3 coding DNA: TGCGCCAGCAGTATGACTAGCATCTCCTACAATGAGCAGTTCTTC.